This is a list of T cell receptor beta chains from one sample in a study of beta chain features in type 1 diabetes. Measured with immunoSEQ multiplex PCR; TCRdb has only the in-frame clones, and not every one. The data show hundreds of thousands of clones, 15% to 19% seen once. Sequences were obtained from naive CD4+ T cells from blood. These receptors were collected from a man aged 18 to 35 in good health. Each CDR3 is given with its conserved first and last residue. A D gene is named only where the DNA matches it firmly. Size tells how often a clone was seen (once, few, many) or the class of an expanded clone, and some rows leave it out.

J: TRBJ2-1; V: TRBV7-3; D: TRBD1; size: once; CDR3: CASSAPRDSYNEQFF; DNA: TGTGCCAGCAGCGCCCCACGGGACAGCTACAATGAGCAGTTCTTC
J: TRBJ2-2; V: TRBV5-1; D: NA; size: NA; CDR3: CASEPEANTNTGELFF; DNA: TGCGCCAGCGAACCCGAGGCAAATACGAACACCGGGGAGCTGTTTTTT
J: TRBJ2-3; V: TRBV7-8; D: NA; size: NA; CDR3: CASSLAGAGKADTQYF; DNA: TGTGCCAGCAGCTTAGCGGGGGCAGGGAAGGCAGATACGCAGTATTTT
J: TRBJ2-2; V: TRBV27; D: NA; size: NA; CDR3: CASRLPTANTGELFF; DNA: TGTGCCAGCAGACTCCCTACCGCGAACACCGGGGAGCTGTTTTTT
J: TRBJ2-3; V: TRBV4-2; D: TRBD2; size: NA; CDR3: CASSQDPQRGGTDTQYF; DNA: TGTGCCAGCAGCCAAGATCCCCAGCGGGGGGGCACAGATACGCAGTATTTT
J: TRBJ2-2; V: TRBV19; D: TRBD2; size: few; CDR3: CAVPGGNTGELFF; DNA: TGTGCCGTTCCGGGGGGGAACACCGGGGAGCTGTTTTTT
J: TRBJ1-2; V: TRBV27; D: NA; size: NA; CDR3: CASSYGTSRVGYTF; DNA: TGTGCCAGCAGTTACGGGACTTCTCGGGTTGGCTACACCTTC
J: TRBJ2-7; V: TRBV7-2; D: NA; size: NA; CDR3: CASSLGGRAHEQYF; DNA: TGTGCCAGCAGCTTAGGTGGCAGGGCCCACGAGCAGTACTTC
J: TRBJ2-1; V: TRBV9; D: TRBD2; size: NA; CDR3: CASSAVSTRLAGEQFF; DNA: TGTGCCAGCAGCGCAGTATCAACCAGACTAGCGGGAGAGCAGTTCTTC
J: TRBJ2-1; V: TRBV6-4; D: TRBD2; size: few; CDR3: CASSDAVAGGRNEQFF; DNA: TGTGCCAGCAGTGACGCGGTAGCGGGAGGGCGCAATGAGCAGTTCTTC
J: TRBJ2-7; V: TRBV29-1; D: NA; size: NA; CDR3: CSASRDAYEQYF; DNA: TGCAGCGCCTCGCGGGATGCCTACGAGCAGTACTTC
J: TRBJ2-1; V: TRBV18; D: TRBD2; size: few; CDR3: CASSPLWGTSGYNEQFF; DNA: TGTGCCAGCTCACCACTGTGGGGGACTAGCGGGTACAATGAGCAGTTCTTC
J: TRBJ2-1; V: TRBV28; D: TRBD1; size: NA; CDR3: CASSLGTGLHEQFF; DNA: TGTGCCAGCAGTTTAGGGACAGGCCTCCATGAGCAGTTCTTC
J: TRBJ2-1; V: TRBV9; D: NA; size: NA; CDR3: CASSVASASPGEQFF; DNA: TGTGCCAGCAGCGTAGCTTCGGCTAGCCCAGGTGAGCAGTTCTTC
J: TRBJ2-1; V: TRBV27; D: TRBD2; size: NA; CDR3: CASSLSGSWNEQFF; DNA: TGTGCCAGCAGTTTAAGCGGGAGCTGGAATGAGCAGTTCTTC